This T cell receptor beta chain was identified in a study of cytomegalovirus exposure and HLA in healthy donors. With regard to this clone: Its antigen remains unidentified.

General study results and limits: Some highly shared sequence variants likely arose as a pipeline artifact. Common viral pathogens were later found to be apparently linked to several of the most significant clusters.

The V and J ends lost 6 bases and 3 bases, in that order; junction bases with no gene match: 12. CDR1 and CDR2 from the germline V gene are MDHEN and SYDVKM. The CDR3 is 16 residues long. Vbeta (60) and Jbeta (13) primers were used in the PCR. Generated by immunoSEQ multiplex PCR, the TCRdb table keeps only in-frame clones and is missing some. The table shows over 100,000 clones, with over 8% occurring only once. This TCR was sampled from a middle-aged man in good health and CMV-seronegative. The sample comprised PBMCs. The chain joins TRBV28 to TRBJ2-7, with 9 bases matching TRBD1. CDR3 in amino acids: CASSSPGTGFFYEQYF. The CDR3 bases are TGTGCCAGCAGCTCACCCGGGACAGGGTTTTTCTACGAGCAGTACTTC.